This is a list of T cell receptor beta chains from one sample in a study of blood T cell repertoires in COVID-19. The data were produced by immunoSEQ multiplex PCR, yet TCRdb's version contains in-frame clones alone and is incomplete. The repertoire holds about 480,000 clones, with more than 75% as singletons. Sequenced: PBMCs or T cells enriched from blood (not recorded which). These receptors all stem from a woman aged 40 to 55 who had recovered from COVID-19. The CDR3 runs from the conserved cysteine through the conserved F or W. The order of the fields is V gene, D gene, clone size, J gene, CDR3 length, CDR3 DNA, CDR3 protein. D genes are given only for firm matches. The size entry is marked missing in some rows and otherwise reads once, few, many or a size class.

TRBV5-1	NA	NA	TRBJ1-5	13	TGCGCCAGCAGCCTGGGTCAGGATCAGCCCCAGCATTTT	CASSLGQDQPQHF
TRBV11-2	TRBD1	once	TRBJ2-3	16	TGTGCCAGCAGCTTAGAGAGGGGGCGAGCGACAGATACGCAGTATTTT	CASSLERGRATDTQYF
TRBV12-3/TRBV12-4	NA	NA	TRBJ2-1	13	TGTGCCAGCAGTTTACCTCCCTACAATGAGCAGTTCTTC	CASSLPPYNEQFF
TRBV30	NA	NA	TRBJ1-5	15	TGTGCCTGGACAGGCAGGGGATTGAGCAATCAGCCCCAGCATTTT	CAWTGRGLSNQPQHF
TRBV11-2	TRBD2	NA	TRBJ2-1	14	TGTGCCAGCAGCTTAGATCGCCGCAGCGGGAGAGGGTTCTTC	CASSLDRRSGRGFF
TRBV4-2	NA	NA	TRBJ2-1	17	TGTGCCAGCAGCCAAGATAACCGCCGCGGGTTCTACAATGAGCAGTTCTTC	CASSQDNRRGFYNEQFF
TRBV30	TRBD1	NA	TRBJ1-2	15	TGTGCCTGGAGATCTTTGGGACAGGGAAACTATGGCTACACCTTC	CAWRSLGQGNYGYTF
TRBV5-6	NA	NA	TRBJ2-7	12	TGTGCCAGCAGCTATATCACGGGTGAGCAGTACTTC	CASSYITGEQYF
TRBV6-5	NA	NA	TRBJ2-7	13	TGTGCCAGCCTCAGGGGTGGGAGCGACGAGCAGTACTTC	CASLRGGSDEQYF
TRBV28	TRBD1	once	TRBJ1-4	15	TGTGCCAGCAGTCACCTAAGGACAGGGAGTGAAAAACTGTTTTTT	CASSHLRTGSEKLFF
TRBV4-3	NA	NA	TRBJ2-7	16	TGCGCCAGCAGCCAAGATGGAACTAGCCGCTCCTACGAGCAGTACTTC	CASSQDGTSRSYEQYF
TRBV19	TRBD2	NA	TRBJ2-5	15	TGTGCCAGTAGTATAGTAGTAGCGGGGCAAGAGACCCAGTACTTC	CASSIVVAGQETQYF
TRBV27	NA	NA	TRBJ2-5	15	TGTGCCAGCACCACTATACCACTCGGGGGAGAGACCCAGTACTTC	CASTTIPLGGETQYF
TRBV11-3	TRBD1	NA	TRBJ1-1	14	TGTGCCAGCAGCAGACAGGGGGACACTGCGGAAGCTTTCTTT	CASSRQGDTAEAFF
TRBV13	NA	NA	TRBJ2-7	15	TGTGCCAGCAGCTCCCTCGGGACTCCCCCTTACGAGCAGTACTTC	CASSSLGTPPYEQYF
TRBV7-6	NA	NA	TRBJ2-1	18	TGTGCCAGCAGCTTAGGGTCGCAGGGGCCCTATTCCTACAATGAGCAGTTCTTC	CASSLGSQGPYSYNEQFF
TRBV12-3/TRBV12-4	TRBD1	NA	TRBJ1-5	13	TGTGCCAGCACCAACAGGGGGGGTCAGCCCCAGCATTTT	CASTNRGGQPQHF
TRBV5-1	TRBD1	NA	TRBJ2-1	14	TGCGCCAGCAGCTTAGGGACAGGGGGTAATGAGCAGTTCTTC	CASSLGTGGNEQFF
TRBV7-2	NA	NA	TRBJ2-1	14	TGTGCCAGCAGCTTTGGTAGCGGATACAATGAGCAGTTCTTC	CASSFGSGYNEQFF
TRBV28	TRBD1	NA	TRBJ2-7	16	TGTGCCAGCACCACCCCTAGTGGCCAGGGGGACTACGAGCAGTACTTC	CASTTPSGQGDYEQYF
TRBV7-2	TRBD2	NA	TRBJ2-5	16	TGTGCCAGCAGCTTACTTCGGCTAGCGGGCGGGGAGACCCAGTACTTC	CASSLLRLAGGETQYF
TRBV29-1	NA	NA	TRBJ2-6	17	TGCAGCGTTGAATCGAGACGGGGGTACTCTGGGGCCAACGTCCTGACTTTC	CSVESRRGYSGANVLTF
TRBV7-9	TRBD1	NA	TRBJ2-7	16	TGTGCCAGCAGCTTAGCAAGAGACAGGGAAGAGTACGAGCAGTACTTC	CASSLARDREEYEQYF
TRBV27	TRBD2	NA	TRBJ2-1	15	TGTGCCAGCAGTCTGACTAGCGGGAGTTATGGTGAGCAGTTCTTC	CASSLTSGSYGEQFF
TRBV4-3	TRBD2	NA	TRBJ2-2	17	TGCGCCAGCAGCCAAGAAATCCCCGGGAGGGCCTACGGGGAGCTGTTTTTT	CASSQEIPGRAYGELFF
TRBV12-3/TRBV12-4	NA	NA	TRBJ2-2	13	TGTGCCAGCAGTAGGGGGGGGACCGGGGAGCTGTTTTTT	CASSRGGTGELFF
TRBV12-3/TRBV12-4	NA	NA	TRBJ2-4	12	TGTGCCAGCAGTTTAGGGGGGCACATTCAGTACTTC	CASSLGGHIQYF
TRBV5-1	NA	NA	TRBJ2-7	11	TGCGCCAGCAGCGAAACAGGCGAGCAGTACTTC	CASSETGEQYF
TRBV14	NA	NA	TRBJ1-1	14	TGTGCCAGCAGCGTTGCCGGGATACGCCCCGAAGCTTTCTTT	CASSVAGIRPEAFF
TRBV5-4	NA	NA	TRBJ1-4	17	TGTGCCAGCAGCTTGGCCGGGCGGAGGGGTGGGAAAGAAAAACTGTTTTTT	CASSLAGRRGGKEKLFF
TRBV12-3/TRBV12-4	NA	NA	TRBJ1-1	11	TGTGCCAGCAGTTTCCTTAATGAAGCTTTCTTT	CASSFLNEAFF
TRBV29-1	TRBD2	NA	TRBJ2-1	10	TGCAGCCCCACTAGCGGAGTACCGTTCTTC	CSPTSGVPFF
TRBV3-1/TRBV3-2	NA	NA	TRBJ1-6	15	TGTGCCAGCAGCTCAACCATACAGGGTAATTCACCCCTCCACTTT	CASSSTIQGNSPLHF
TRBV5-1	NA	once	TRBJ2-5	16	TGCGCCAGCAGCTCGGGACTAACAGGGGGCCAAGAGACCCAGTACTTC	CASSSGLTGGQETQYF
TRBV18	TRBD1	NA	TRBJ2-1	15	TGTGCCAGCTCACCCTCCGGGACAGGGGGGAATGAGCAGTTCTTC	CASSPSGTGGNEQFF
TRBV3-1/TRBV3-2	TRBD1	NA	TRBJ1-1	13	TGTGCCAGCAGCCGGGGACAGGGGGCTGAAGCTTTCTTT	CASSRGQGAEAFF
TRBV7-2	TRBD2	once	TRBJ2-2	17	TGTGCCAGCAGCTTAGTATGGGCGGGAGGGCCCACCGGGGAGCTGTTTTTT	CASSLVWAGGPTGELFF
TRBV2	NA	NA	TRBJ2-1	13	TGTGCCAGCAGGTGGTCTACTCGAAATGAGCAGTTCTTC	CASRWSTRNEQFF
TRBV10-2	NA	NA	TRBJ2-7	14	TGCGCCAGCCGAGGGCAGGGGAGGGCCTACGAGCAGTACTTC	CASRGQGRAYEQYF
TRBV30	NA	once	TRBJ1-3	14	TGTGCCTGGCCCGACGGAGCAACTGGAAACACCATATATTTT	CAWPDGATGNTIYF
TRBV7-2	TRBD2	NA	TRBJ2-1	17	TGTGCCAGCAGCTTAGTCGGGACTAGTTTGTCCCACAATGAGCAGTTCTTC	CASSLVGTSLSHNEQFF
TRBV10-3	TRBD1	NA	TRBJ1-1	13	TGTGCCAACAGACAGGGTCAGAACACTGAAGCTTTCTTT	CANRQGQNTEAFF
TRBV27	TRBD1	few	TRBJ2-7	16	TGTGCCAGCTCTTCTCTCGGGGGACAGGGGCCCTACGAGCAGTACTTC	CASSSLGGQGPYEQYF
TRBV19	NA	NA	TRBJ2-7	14	TGTGCCAGTACAACCAGCGCTTTGAGTTACGAGCAGTACTTC	CASTTSALSYEQYF
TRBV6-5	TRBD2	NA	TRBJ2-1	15	TGTGCCAGCAGTTCGGGACTAGCGGGAGATAGTGAGCAGTTCTTC	CASSSGLAGDSEQFF
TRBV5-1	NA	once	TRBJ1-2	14	TGCGCCAGCAGCTTGATATTCGCGGGTGGAGGCTACACCTTC	CASSLIFAGGGYTF
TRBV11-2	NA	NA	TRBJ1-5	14	TGTGCCAGCAGCTTTTCCACTGGCAATCAGCCCCAGCATTTT	CASSFSTGNQPQHF
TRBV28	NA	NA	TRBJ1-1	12	TGTGCCAGCAGTTTCAGTAACACTGAAGCTTTCTTT	CASSFSNTEAFF
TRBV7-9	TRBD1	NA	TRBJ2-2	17	TGTGCCAGCAGCCCTTTGACAGGGGGCGCGACTGCCGGGGAGCTGTTTTTT	CASSPLTGGATAGELFF
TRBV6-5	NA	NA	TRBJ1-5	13	TGTGCCAGCAGCTTTATGAGCAATCAGCCCCAGCATTTT	CASSFMSNQPQHF
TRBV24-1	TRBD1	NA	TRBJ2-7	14	TGTGCCACCAGTGACCAGGGGGACAGCTACGAGCAGTACTTC	CATSDQGDSYEQYF
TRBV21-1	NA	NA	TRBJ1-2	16	TGTGCCAGCAGCAAAAGAAGAGGGGGCTACAACTATGGCTACACCTTC	CASSKRRGGYNYGYTF
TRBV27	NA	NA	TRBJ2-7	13	TGTGCCAGCAGTTTTGGACAGAGTTACGAGCAGTACTTC	CASSFGQSYEQYF
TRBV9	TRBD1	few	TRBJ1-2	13	TGTGCCAGCAGCGCCTCACAGGGGATAGGCTACACCTTC	CASSASQGIGYTF
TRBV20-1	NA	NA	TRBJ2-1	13	TGCAGTGCTAGTTTCGCGGAAGATAATGAGCAGTTCTTC	CSASFAEDNEQFF
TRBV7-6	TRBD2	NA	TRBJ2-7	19	TGTGCCAGCAGCTTATTTGGACCCAGGACTAGCAGCGGGCTGGGTGAGCAGTACTTC	CASSLFGPRTSSGLGEQYF
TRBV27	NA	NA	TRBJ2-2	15	TGTGCCAGCAGTTTAGCTAGGTCCACCACCGGGGAGCTGTTTTTT	CASSLARSTTGELFF